The clone carrying this T cell receptor beta chain was picked up many times. Amplification of TCR beta CDR3 regions used RNA as the template. The HTBI primer set served for first-round RT-PCR of the TCR CDR3. TCRdb fed the multiplex PCR reads into MiXCR, producing one record per CDR3 protein. The data hold under 400,000 distinct CDR3 sequences, with approximately 16% observed a single time. The data belong to a study of T cells in Graves' hyperthyroidism and ophthalmopathy. The source material was blood. The origin of this receptor is a woman aged 55-69 years with Graves' ophthalmopathy.

The CDR3 loop reads CAWIPRGNTEAFF. The DNA of the CDR3 is TGTGCCTGGATCCCACGGGGGAACACTGAAGCTTTCTTT. The J gene is TRBJ1-1, the V gene TRBV30; D remains ambiguous. The CDR3 is made up of 13 amino acids. V gave up 4 bases and J gave up 1 base, with 10 bases separating them. Germline V lookup: CDR1 GTSNPN, CDR2 SVGIG (reference sequence).